These T cell receptor beta chains were read from a single sample in a study of shared T cell receptors in the human thymus. Sequenced by immunoSEQ multiplex PCR; TCRdb stores in-frame clones only, minus some. There are 500,000 to 850,000 clones in the sample; about 89% occur only once, and approximately 0.0097% lies in the top ten. The same data also went into a second study, on human thymus T cells.

Sequenced sample: thymocytes. The receptors stem from a boy under two years old with a congenital heart defect. Each CDR3 is given with its conserved first and last residue. The order of the fields is J gene, V gene, CDR3 protein.

TRBJ2-7,TRBV6-5,CASRTGGYEQYF
TRBJ2-1,TRBV7-2,CASSHQTAQQFF
TRBJ2-3,TRBV7-2,CASSLIGLAEDTQYF
TRBJ2-7,TRBV5-1,CASTLGDRAYEQYF
TRBJ1-2,TRBV5-1,CASSLGPKRTAYPNYGYTF
TRBJ1-4,TRBV10-3,CAISGTGPWEKLFF
TRBJ2-3,TRBV5-4,CASSLRLAEGVGRTDTQYF
TRBJ1-1,TRBV27,CASSFHPTGGGIKARTGTEAFF
TRBJ2-3,TRBV27,CASRILDTQYF
TRBJ2-6,TRBV23-1,CASKYAGGGSGANVLTF
TRBJ2-7,TRBV27,CASSLAGLAISYEQYF
TRBJ2-7,TRBV27,CASSWRQVPSYEQYF
TRBJ1-2,TRBV5-6,CASSLSSLGYTF
TRBJ2-7,TRBV5-1,CASSLWRGSTNFYEQYF
TRBJ2-3,TRBV11-2,CASSLIPGTSGRCTDTQYF
TRBJ2-7,TRBV4-3,CASSQDGRDYEQYF
TRBJ1-3,TRBV27,CASSLVQGSSGNTIYF
TRBJ2-5,TRBV7-2,CASSATLGQVQETQYF
TRBJ1-2,TRBV25-1,CASSEIGQGGGYTF
TRBJ1-2,TRBV5-1,CASSLGQGNYGYTF
TRBJ2-2,TRBV10-1,CASSESYGSGFGGELFF
TRBJ2-7,TRBV10-3,CAISDEGVRIYEQYF
TRBJ1-6,TRBV28,CASSSQTDYNSPLHF
TRBJ2-7,TRBV4-3,CASSQVLQEPYEQYF
TRBJ1-2,TRBV6-5,CASSRGRNGYTF
TRBJ2-4,TRBV4-3,CASSPGRGAKAKNIQYF
TRBJ2-7,TRBV4-2,CASSPLAGVSEQYF
TRBJ1-3,TRBV7-9,CASSPRDRTSCYSGNTIYF
TRBJ2-3,TRBV19,CASSPRHWETQYF
TRBJ2-7,TRBV28,CASSFRRGTITYEQYF